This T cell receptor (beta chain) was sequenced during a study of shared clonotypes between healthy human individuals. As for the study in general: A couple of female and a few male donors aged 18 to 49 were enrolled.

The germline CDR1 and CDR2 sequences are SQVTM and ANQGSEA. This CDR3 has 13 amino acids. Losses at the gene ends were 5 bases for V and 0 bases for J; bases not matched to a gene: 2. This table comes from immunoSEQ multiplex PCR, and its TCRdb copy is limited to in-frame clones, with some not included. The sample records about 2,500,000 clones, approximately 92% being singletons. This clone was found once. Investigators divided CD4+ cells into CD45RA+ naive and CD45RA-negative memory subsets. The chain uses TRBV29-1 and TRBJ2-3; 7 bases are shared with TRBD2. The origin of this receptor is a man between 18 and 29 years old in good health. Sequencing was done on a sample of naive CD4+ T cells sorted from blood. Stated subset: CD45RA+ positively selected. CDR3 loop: CSVPSGSTDTQYF. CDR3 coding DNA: TGCAGCGTTCCTAGCGGAAGCACAGATACGCAGTATTTT.